The 21 T cell receptor beta chains given below trace back to one sample, sequenced in a study of blood T cell repertoires in COVID-19. Sequencing was performed with immunoSEQ multiplex PCR; in TCRdb, only in-frame clones are kept and a portion is missing. In the table there are 220,000 or so clones, 80% to 85% of which are singletons. The sequenced sample consisted of peripheral blood. The origin of the receptors is a woman aged 60-75 years with acute or convalescent COVID-19.

The V call is TRBV5-6, the J call TRBJ1-6; D might be TRBD1 (6 bases). Germline values: CDR1 SGHDT, CDR2 YYEEEE. The CDR3 has 16 residues. With 4 bases removed from V and 6 bases from J, the gap between germline ends came to 17 bases. CDR3 in amino acids: CASSLRTGFANSPLHF. The CDR3 nucleotides are TGTGCCAGCAGCCTACGCACAGGGTTCGCTAATTCACCCCTCCACTTT.

V is TRBV6-5 and J is TRBJ2-4; 7 bases match TRBD2. This CDR3 comprises 14 residues. V was clipped by 4 bases and J by 2 bases; unmatched bases: 2. The germline V gene encodes CDR1 MNHEY and CDR2 SVGAGI. Here the CDR3 reads CASSLGGSKNIQYF. The CDR3 coding sequence is TGTGCCAGCAGTTTGGGGGGGTCCAAAAACATTCAGTACTTC.

V gene TRBV27 combines with J gene TRBJ2-7, with D maybe TRBD2 (6 bases). The CDR3 totals 12 residues. V lost 5 bases, J lost 4 bases, and 9 bases lay in between. Germline CDR1 reads MNHEY; CDR2 reads SMNVEV (reference sequence). The CDR3 spells CASSQGTYEQYF. The DNA for the CDR3 is TGTGCCAGCAGTCAAGGGACTTACGAGCAGTACTTC.

The chain links TRBV5-4 to TRBJ1-6, with TRBD1 identical over 9 bases. This CDR3 has 14 amino acids. The trim removed 5 bases at V and 13 bases at J, leaving 10 bases unmatched. Germline V CDR1 and CDR2: SGHNT, YYREEE (reference sequence). The CDR3 sequence: CASSSGTGSIPLHF. DNA of the CDR3: TGTGCCAGCAGTTCCGGGACAGGGTCAATCCCCCTCCACTTT. Combining the CDR3 with reference TRBV5-4 and TRBJ1-6 gives the whole variable domain ETGVTQSPTHLIKTRGQQVTLRCSSQSGHNTVSWYQQALGQGPQFIFQYYREEENGRGNFPPRFSGLQFPNYSSELNVNALELDDSALYLCASSSGTGSIPLHFGNGTRLTVT.

The chain links TRBV15 to TRBJ2-1; a possible D gene is TRBD1 (5 bases). The CDR3 has 14 residues. The germline gives CDR1 LNHNV, CDR2 YYDKDF (reference sequence). V shed 3 bases and J shed 4 bases, with 10 bases lying between them. CDR3 coding DNA: TGTGCCACCAGCAGGGACAAAAAATACAATGAGCAGTTCTTC. It encodes CATSRDKKYNEQFF.

J is TRBJ2-1 and V is TRBV7-8, with a tentative D call TRBD2 (6 bases). Trimming cost V 5 bases and J 10 bases, with 12 bases left between them. Germline assignment: CDR1 SGHVS and CDR2 FQNEAQ. The CDR3 length is 12 residues. CDR3 region: CASSRVGREQFF. The CDR3 DNA reads as TGTGCCAGCAGCCGGGTGGGGAGGGAGCAGTTCTTC.

The V and J genes are TRBV6-5 and TRBJ1-1; no definite D call. V lost 7 bases, J lost 4 bases, and 13 bases lay in between. The CDR3 has 13 amino acids. Germline V CDR1 and CDR2: MNHEY, SVGAGI. Written as DNA, the CDR3 is TGTGCCAGCATCTACATTACGGGCACTGAAGCTTTCTTT. Translating gives CASIYITGTEAFF.

V gene TRBV19 combines with J gene TRBJ1-2, with 7 nucleotides matching TRBD1. Germline CDR1 LNHDA, CDR2 SQIVND (reference sequence). The length of the CDR3 is 13 residues. The V segment lost 9 bases and the J segment 3 bases; nucleotides outside the gene matches: 7. In DNA, the CDR3 is TGTGCCAGCGCGTTTGACAGGGACTATGGCTACACCTTC. Its protein is CASAFDRDYGYTF.

This clone has a handful of counts. The chain carries TRBV6-5 and TRBJ2-7; 8 bases are shared with TRBD2. J lost 12 bases, V lost 5 bases, and 6 bases had no gene match. Germline CDR1 is MNHEY and CDR2 is SVGAGI. The CDR3 extends over 11 amino acids. CDR3 DNA: TGTGCCAGCAGTCCCGGGACTAGGACGTACTTC. This gives the protein CASSPGTRTYF.

The genes are TRBV5-1 and TRBJ2-7; D unresolved. CDR3 length: 14 residues. Germline assignment: CDR1 SGHRS and CDR2 YFSETQ. V shed 0 bases and J shed 2 bases, with 9 bases lying between them. The CDR3 loop reads CASSLVPLAYEQYF. The DNA for the CDR3 is TGCGCCAGCAGCTTGGTTCCCCTAGCCTACGAGCAGTACTTC.

V gene TRBV7-2 combines with J gene TRBJ1-1; 7 nucleotides match TRBD1. J gave up 0 bases and V 1 base, and 5 bases lay outside the gene matches. This CDR3 region has 16 residues. The V gene's germline CDR1 is SGHTA and CDR2 FQGNSA. Written as DNA, the CDR3 is TGTGCCAGCAGCTTAGGGCAGGGGGTCTTGAACACTGAAGCTTTCTTT. Translating it yields CASSLGQGVLNTEAFF.

This chain connects TRBV5-1 to TRBJ1-2; 7 nucleotides agree with TRBD1. CDR3 length: 14 amino acids. Trimming removed 3 bases from V and 5 bases from J; junction bases left unmatched: 7. CDR1 and CDR2 (germline): SGHRS, YFSETQ. CDR3 nucleotides: TGCGCCAGCAGCTCGGAGACAGGGCTATATGGCTACACCTTC. Translated: CASSSETGLYGYTF. The whole variable domain, filled in from reference TRBV5-1 and TRBJ1-2, reads KAGVTQTPRYLIKTRGQQVTLSCSPISGHRSVSWYQQTPGQGLQFLFEYFSETQRNKGNFPGRFSGRQFSNSRSEMNVSTLELGDSALYLCASSSETGLYGYTFGSGTRLTVV.

V and J are TRBV11-1 and TRBJ2-1; tentative D call: TRBD1 (6 bases). The V gene's germline CDR1 is SGHAT and CDR2 FQDESV (reference sequence). Deletions cut 2 bases from V and 9 bases from J, with 11 bases between. The CDR3 is 13 residues long. CDR3 in amino acids: CASSLNAQGEQFF. The CDR3 nucleotides are TGTGCCAGCAGCTTAAACGCACAGGGTGAGCAGTTCTTC.

The chain has TRBV27 and TRBJ2-1; TRBD2 aligns across 10 bases. V shed 6 bases and J 2 bases; nucleotides not matched to a gene: 1. There are 14 residues in the CDR3. CDR1 is MNHEY and CDR2 is SMNVEV in the germline V gene (reference sequence). Here the CDR3 reads CASRSGGAYNEQFF. The CDR3 bases are TGTGCCAGCAGGAGCGGGGGGGCCTACAATGAGCAGTTCTTC.

The rearrangement links TRBV5-1 to TRBJ1-1; D gene uncertain. Trimming cost V 1 base and J 4 bases, with 14 bases left between them. This CDR3 region has 15 residues. Germline V gene data show CDR1 as SGHRS and CDR2 as YFSETQ. The CDR3 DNA reads TGCGCCAGCAGCTTGAAAGGGAGCTTGGCCACTGAAGCTTTCTTT. It specifies CASSLKGSLATEAFF. Filled out from reference TRBV5-1 and TRBJ1-1, the complete variable domain reads KAGVTQTPRYLIKTRGQQVTLSCSPISGHRSVSWYQQTPGQGLQFLFEYFSETQRNKGNFPGRFSGRQFSNSRSEMNVSTLELGDSALYLCASSLKGSLATEAFFGQGTRLTVV.

A note on this clone: Other nucleotide sequences in the sample specify the same CDR3. The chain couples TRBV5-1 to TRBJ2-1; 8 bases fit TRBD2. V was pared by 6 bases and J by 2 bases, with 4 bases of the junction left unmatched. This CDR3 spans 14 amino acids. Germline lookup yields CDR1 SGHRS and CDR2 YFSETQ. CDR3 sequence: CASTVAGTYNEQFF. The DNA of the CDR3 is TGCGCCAGCACCGTAGCGGGAACCTACAATGAGCAGTTCTTC.

The genes are TRBV19 and TRBJ1-1, with 9 nucleotides matching TRBD1. The CDR3 is 16 amino acids. V trimming: 0 bases; J trimming: 4 bases; junction bases outside the gene matches: 6. Germline CDR1 is LNHDA and CDR2 is SQIVND (reference sequence). CDR3 in DNA: TGTGCCAGTAGTATAGATATCACAGGGGGCGGCACTGAAGCTTTCTTT. Encoded protein: CASSIDITGGGTEAFF.

The rearrangement joins TRBV27 to TRBJ2-7, with D maybe TRBD1 (5 bases). Germline V gene sequence: CDR1 MNHEY, CDR2 SMNVEV (reference sequence). This CDR3 is 15 amino acids long. Trimming cost V 5 bases and J 0 bases, with 14 bases left between them. As DNA, the CDR3 is TGTGCCAGCAGTCTCCAGGGTCCCCCCTCCTACGAGCAGTACTTC. Translating gives CASSLQGPPSYEQYF.

This clone is a singleton in its sample. V gene TRBV2 combines with J gene TRBJ2-1; 10 bases line up with TRBD2. Looked up from germline, CDR1 is SNHLY and CDR2 is FYNNEI. Trimming cost V 5 bases and J 9 bases; bases outside gene matches: 13. The CDR3 contains 16 residues. In DNA, the CDR3 is TGTGCCAGCAGTCGGGTTCTAGCGGGGGACTCCGGTGAGCAGTTCTTC. Its translation: CASSRVLAGDSGEQFF.

The gene calls are TRBV5-6 and TRBJ2-7; 9 bases fit TRBD2. Germline lookup yields CDR1 SGHDT and CDR2 YYEEEE. Trimming took 3 bases from V and 4 from J; bases not matched to a gene: 8. CDR3 length: 15 amino acids. CDR3 DNA: TGTGCCAGCAGCTGTCCTGGCGGGGGGGTGTACGAGCAGTACTTC. This gives the protein CASSCPGGGVYEQYF.

The chain uses TRBV6-9 and TRBJ1-1; 10 bases fit TRBD1. The CDR3 loop spans 15 amino acids. The ends lost 4 bases at V and 8 bases at J; junction bases unmatched: 10. The V gene's germline CDR1 is MNHGY and CDR2 SVAAGI. As DNA, the CDR3 is TGTGCCAGCAGTTGTCCGGGACAGGGGCCCCCCGAAGCTTTCTTT. Translating gives CASSCPGQGPPEAFF.